Sequencing of this T cell receptor beta chain was carried out in a study of spatial heterogeneity in lung cancer. On the study more broadly: Beta-chain sequences consistently outnumbered alpha-chain sequences in detection. Across tumor regions, counts of TCR transcripts showed a strong correlation with a T cell module score derived from matched bulk RNA-seq.

This clonotype rates as medium-sized (0.01 to 0.1%). Its antigen is currently unknown. Study-wide results and limits: Higher tumor mutation counts went along with higher counts of expanded intratumoral alpha and beta TCRs.

Via MiXCR, TCRdb re-called the 5' RACE reads, giving one row per CDR3 protein. The sample lists about 5,100 distinct CDR3 sequences; approximately 8.4% were seen once. The CDR3 sequence is 17 residues long. Germline CDR1 is WSHSY and CDR2 is SAAADI. V was pared by 6 bases and J by 2 bases, with 6 bases of the junction left unmatched. Time point denoted: sample taken at primary tumor resection. The donor population consisted of 72 patients with untreated, early-stage non-small cell lung cancer. Whole RNA, isolated from tumor, nontumor lung or frozen PBMC, was sequenced without prior sorting. This sample comprised lung tumor tissue, obtained at surgery. The receptor's source is a female donor with early-stage non-small cell lung cancer. J is TRBJ1-6 and V is TRBV10-2, with TRBD1 matching 11 bases. The CDR3 reads CASSTPGQGAYNSPLHF. In DNA form, the CDR3 reads TGCGCCAGCAGCACTCCGGGACAGGGGGCCTATAATTCACCCCTCCACTTT.